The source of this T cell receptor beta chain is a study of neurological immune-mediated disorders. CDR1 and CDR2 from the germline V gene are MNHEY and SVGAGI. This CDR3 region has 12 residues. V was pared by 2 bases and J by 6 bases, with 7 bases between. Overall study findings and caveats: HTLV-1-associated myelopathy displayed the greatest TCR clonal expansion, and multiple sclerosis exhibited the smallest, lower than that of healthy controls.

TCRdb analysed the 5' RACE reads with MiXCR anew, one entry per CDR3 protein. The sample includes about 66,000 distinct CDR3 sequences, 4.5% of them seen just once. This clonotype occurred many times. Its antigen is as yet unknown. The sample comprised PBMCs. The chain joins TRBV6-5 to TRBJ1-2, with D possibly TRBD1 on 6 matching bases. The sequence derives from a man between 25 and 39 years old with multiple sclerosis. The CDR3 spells CASSYGGHGYTF. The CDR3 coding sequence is TGTGCCAGCAGTTACGGGGGGCATGGCTACACCTTC.